This T cell receptor (beta chain) is drawn from a study of blood T cell repertoires in COVID-19. Study-level information: PBMCs, B-cell-depleted T cells, or T cells provided the cDNA or gDNA that made up the material.

Generated by immunoSEQ multiplex PCR, the TCRdb table keeps only in-frame clones and is missing some. Among about 27,000 clones listed, about 80% were seen once. The CDR3 consists of 13 residues. Germline V gene data show CDR1 as SGHRS and CDR2 as YFSETQ. V gave up 5 bases and J gave up 5 bases; unmatched junction bases: 3. Source material: peripheral blood. The chain couples TRBV5-1 to TRBJ1-1; 10 nucleotides match TRBD1. This clonotype was obtained from a man of 80 years or more with active or convalescent COVID-19. CDR3 coding DNA: TGCGCCAGCAGTCCGGGACAGGGGACTGAAGCTTTCTTT. Translating it yields CASSPGQGTEAFF. The variable domain in full, with the rest retrieved from reference TRBV5-1 and TRBJ1-1, is KAGVTQTPRYLIKTRGQQVTLSCSPISGHRSVSWYQQTPGQGLQFLFEYFSETQRNKGNFPGRFSGRQFSNSRSEMNVSTLELGDSALYLCASSPGQGTEAFFGQGTRLTVV.